The rows below give T cell receptor beta chains drawn from one sample of a study of blood T cell repertoires in COVID-19. Produced via immunoSEQ multiplex PCR; TCRdb's table is partial and in-frame only. Of around 360,000 clones listed, around 87% are singletons. Sequencing was carried out using PBMCs or T cells enriched from blood (not recorded which). The receptors shown here come from a man aged 40-55 years in a cohort exposed to, infected with or recovered from COVID-19 (not recorded which). CDR3s include the opening cysteine and the closing phenylalanine or tryptophan. A D gene is named only where the DNA matches it firmly. Some rows mark clone size as missing; the rest say once, few, many or name a class of expanded clone.

abundance | j_gene | d_gene | v_gene | CDR3nt | CDR3aa
. | TRBJ2-4 | . | TRBV5-1 | TGCGCCAGCAGCCCCGCGGGAACTCCTATGGGAAACATTCAGTACTTC | CASSPAGTPMGNIQYF
once | TRBJ1-1 | TRBD1 | TRBV29-1 | TGCAGCGTCCGACAGGGAGGGAACACTGAAGCTTTCTTT | CSVRQGGNTEAFF
. | TRBJ2-6 | . | TRBV6-5 | TGTGCCAGCAGCCCACTATCCGTTGGGGCCAACGTCCTGACTTTC | CASSPLSVGANVLTF
. | TRBJ1-6 | . | TRBV5-1 | TGCGCCAGCAGCTTGGAGGGGATCTATAATTCACCCCTCCACTTT | CASSLEGIYNSPLHF
. | TRBJ2-3 | TRBD2 | TRBV10-3 | TGTGCCATCAGTGGGTCCGGAGGGAGGGCTAGCACAGATACGCAGTATTTT | CAISGSGGRASTDTQYF
once | TRBJ2-3 | TRBD2 | TRBV15 | TGTGCCACCAGCAGAGTTGGGACTATCACAGATACGCAGTATTTT | CATSRVGTITDTQYF
. | TRBJ1-5 | . | TRBV19 | TGTGCCAGTAGTATAGGGGACACCTACTTAGGGCAGCCCCAGCATTTT | CASSIGDTYLGQPQHF
. | TRBJ2-7 | . | TRBV10-2 | TGCGCCAGCAGTGACCCGGGACTGTCCTACGAGCAGTACTTC | CASSDPGLSYEQYF
. | TRBJ2-3 | TRBD2 | TRBV10-3 | TGTGCCATCAGTGATCCGCGGGAGGGGGCAGATACGCAGTATTTT | CAISDPREGADTQYF
. | TRBJ2-1 | . | TRBV5-1 | TGCGCCAGCAGCCCAGGACATATCTCCTACAATGAGCAGTTCTTC | CASSPGHISYNEQFF
. | TRBJ2-1 | TRBD1 | TRBV6-4 | TGTGCCAGCAGTACCCACCCGGGACAGGGCGCGAATGAGCAGTTCTTC | CASSTHPGQGANEQFF
. | TRBJ2-2 | . | TRBV19 | TGTGCCAGTAGCCCTCGTGGTAGCGACGGGGAGCTGTTTTTT | CASSPRGSDGELFF
. | TRBJ2-7 | TRBD1 | TRBV24-1 | TGTGCCACCAACCCGGGACAGGGGTTTATCTACGAGCAGTACTTC | CATNPGQGFIYEQYF
. | TRBJ2-1 | TRBD2 | TRBV5-4 | TGTGCCAGCAGCTTGGTGCTAGCGGGAGGTTATGAGCAGTTCTTC | CASSLVLAGGYEQFF
. | TRBJ2-3 | TRBD2 | TRBV3-1/TRBV3-2 | TGTGCCAGCAGCTATAGCGGGAGCGGGGATACGCAGTATTTT | CASSYSGSGDTQYF
. | TRBJ1-1 | . | TRBV30 | TGTGCCTGGAGTACTCGGGGAAACACTGAAGCTTTCTTT | CAWSTRGNTEAFF
. | TRBJ2-5 | . | TRBV9 | TGTGCCAGCAGCTCAGGGAATATCCAAGAGACCCAGTACTTC | CASSSGNIQETQYF
. | TRBJ2-7 | . | TRBV28 | TGTGCCAGCAGGCGGGGCACTGCAGCCTACGAGCAGTACTTC | CASRRGTAAYEQYF
once | TRBJ2-1 | . | TRBV7-9 | TGTGCCAGCAGCTTACAGGGGGGAATATCTGGTGAGCAGTTCTTC | CASSLQGGISGEQFF
. | TRBJ2-4 | . | TRBV6-1 | TGTGCCAGCAGTGGTCCCGAAAGTGGCTCCAAAAACATTCAGTACTTC | CASSGPESGSKNIQYF
. | TRBJ2-1 | TRBD2 | TRBV5-1 | TGCGCCAGCAGCTTAGGGACTAGCAATGAGCAGTTCTTC | CASSLGTSNEQFF
once | TRBJ2-7 | TRBD2 | TRBV14 | TGTGCCAGCAGCCAAGTGAGCGGGAGTTGGGGGGAGCAGTACTTC | CASSQVSGSWGEQYF
. | TRBJ2-1 | TRBD2 | TRBV18 | TGTGCCAGCTCACCGGGTCAGCGGGAGGGCAATGAGCAGTTCTTC | CASSPGQREGNEQFF
. | TRBJ2-1 | . | TRBV2 | TGTGCCAGCAGTGCCAACAATGAGCAGTTCTTC | CASSANNEQFF
. | TRBJ2-2 | . | TRBV5-1 | TGCGCCAGCAGCTTCGGGAACCTGGGTTTTAGGGAGCTGTTTTTT | CASSFGNLGFRELFF
. | TRBJ2-1 | TRBD2 | TRBV6-5 | TGTGCCAGCAGCCCCACCGGGAGGGAGCAGTTCTTC | CASSPTGREQFF
. | TRBJ2-1 | TRBD1 | TRBV10-1 | TGCGCCAGCAGCGCCGGGACAGGGGGCGCTTTCAATGAGCAGTTCTTC | CASSAGTGGAFNEQFF
once | TRBJ1-5 | . | TRBV10-3 | TGTGCCATCAGTGAAGCGAATCAGCCCCAGCATTTT | CAISEANQPQHF
. | TRBJ1-1 | TRBD1 | TRBV19 | TGTGCCAGTATCCGGACAGGGAGTATAGCTTTCTTT | CASIRTGSIAFF
. | TRBJ2-1 | . | TRBV7-9 | TGTGCCAGCACCGAGAGTAGCGGCCCCTACAATGAGCAGTTCTTC | CASTESSGPYNEQFF
. | TRBJ2-5 | TRBD1 | TRBV24-1 | TGTGCCACCAGTGACCCCCGACAGGGTAGAGAGACCCAGTACTTC | CATSDPRQGRETQYF
. | TRBJ1-5 | TRBD1 | TRBV9 | TGTGCCAGCAGCGTAGGGACAGGGGGTCAGCCCCAGCATTTT | CASSVGTGGQPQHF
. | TRBJ2-7 | TRBD1 | TRBV18 | TGTGCCAGCTCACCCACCGGGACAGCTATTCTCTCCTACGAGCAGTACTTC | CASSPTGTAILSYEQYF
. | TRBJ1-1 | . | TRBV5-1 | TGCGCCAGCAGCTTGTCTTCTTACACTGAAGCTTTCTTT | CASSLSSYTEAFF
. | TRBJ1-2 | TRBD1 | TRBV6-2/TRBV6-3 | TGTGCCAGCAGCCGGGACAGCTACTATGGCTACACCTTC | CASSRDSYYGYTF
once | TRBJ1-2 | . | TRBV7-2 | TGTGCCAGCAGCTTAGACAATAACTATGGCTACACCTTC | CASSLDNNYGYTF
. | TRBJ1-5 | TRBD1 | TRBV7-2 | TGTGCCAGCAGCTTAGGACAGGGAAGGTTCAATCAGCCCCAGCATTTT | CASSLGQGRFNQPQHF
. | TRBJ2-3 | . | TRBV7-2 | TGTGCCAGCAGCTTACGGACTGGTTTAACCACAGATACGCAGTATTTT | CASSLRTGLTTDTQYF
. | TRBJ1-2 | . | TRBV6-1 | TGTGCCAGCAGTACGGACGGGGATTATGGCTACACCTTC | CASSTDGDYGYTF
. | TRBJ2-7 | TRBD2 | TRBV29-1 | TGCAGCTTCCGGGACTACTACGAGCAGTACTTC | CSFRDYYEQYF
. | TRBJ1-4 | . | TRBV2 | TGTGCCAGCAGCCCGTCTGGGCGGGGGACCACTAATGAAAAACTGTTTTTT | CASSPSGRGTTNEKLFF
. | TRBJ2-1 | . | TRBV5-1 | TGCGCCAGTGTCGACAGGTCTTCGGGGTTTGAGCAGTTCTTC | CASVDRSSGFEQFF
. | TRBJ2-2 | TRBD2 | TRBV5-1 | TGCGCCAGCAGGGGGGAAATAGCGGGAGCGAGGACCGGGGAGCTGTTTTTT | CASRGEIAGARTGELFF
. | TRBJ1-1 | . | TRBV5-4 | TGTGCCGGAATACAGGGGAACACTGAAGCTTTCTTT | CAGIQGNTEAFF
. | TRBJ1-6 | TRBD1 | TRBV7-9 | TGTGCCAGCAGCTTAGTGGCAGGGGGGTCACCCCTCCACTTT | CASSLVAGGSPLHF
. | TRBJ2-7 | . | TRBV10-3 | TGTGCCATCAGTCAGGATTTGGTCTCCTACGAGCAGTACTTC | CAISQDLVSYEQYF
once | TRBJ2-7 | TRBD2 | TRBV5-4 | TGTGCCAGCAGCCTCGCCGGGACTAAGCGCGAGCAGTACTTC | CASSLAGTKREQYF
. | TRBJ1-5 | . | TRBV5-4 | TGTGCCAGCAGCTTAAATTCGGATCAGCCCCAGCATTTT | CASSLNSDQPQHF
. | TRBJ1-1 | TRBD1 | TRBV27 | TGTGCCAGCAGTTTATTGACAGGGAGCGGAGTCACTGAAGCTTTCTTT | CASSLLTGSGVTEAFF
. | TRBJ2-1 | TRBD1 | TRBV10-1 | TGCGCCAGCAGTGAGTATCCGGGACAGGCGAGGGATGAGCAGTTCTTC | CASSEYPGQARDEQFF
. | TRBJ2-7 | TRBD1 | TRBV24-1 | TGTGCCACCAGTGATTTGGGACAGGCCTACGAGCAGTACTTC | CATSDLGQAYEQYF
. | TRBJ1-5 | . | TRBV27 | TGTGCCAGCAGTTATGGACAGTATCAGCCCCAGCATTTT | CASSYGQYQPQHF
. | TRBJ1-2 | . | TRBV6-5 | TGTGCCAGCAGTTACCAATACCAAGGGGGATCTGGCTACACCTTC | CASSYQYQGGSGYTF
. | TRBJ1-1 | . | TRBV10-3 | TGTGCCATCAGTGACAGAAACACTGAAGCTTTCTTT | CAISDRNTEAFF
. | TRBJ2-7 | TRBD2 | TRBV18 | TGTGCCAGCTCACCTGGGACTAGCGGGAGCTACGAGCAGTACTTC | CASSPGTSGSYEQYF
. | TRBJ1-2 | . | TRBV7-3 | TGTGCCAGCAGCCCATCACCTGGGAGTTCGTATGGCTACACCTTC | CASSPSPGSSYGYTF
. | TRBJ1-5 | . | TRBV28 | TGTGCCAGCAGTTTGACAGATAGCAATCAGCCCCAGCATTTT | CASSLTDSNQPQHF
many | TRBJ2-2 | TRBD1 | TRBV9 | TGTGCCAGTGACAGGGCGAACACCGGGGAGCTGTTTTTT | CASDRANTGELFF
. | TRBJ2-2 | . | TRBV5-6 | TGTGCCAGCGGGCAGGGGAACACCGGGGAGCTGTTTTTT | CASGQGNTGELFF